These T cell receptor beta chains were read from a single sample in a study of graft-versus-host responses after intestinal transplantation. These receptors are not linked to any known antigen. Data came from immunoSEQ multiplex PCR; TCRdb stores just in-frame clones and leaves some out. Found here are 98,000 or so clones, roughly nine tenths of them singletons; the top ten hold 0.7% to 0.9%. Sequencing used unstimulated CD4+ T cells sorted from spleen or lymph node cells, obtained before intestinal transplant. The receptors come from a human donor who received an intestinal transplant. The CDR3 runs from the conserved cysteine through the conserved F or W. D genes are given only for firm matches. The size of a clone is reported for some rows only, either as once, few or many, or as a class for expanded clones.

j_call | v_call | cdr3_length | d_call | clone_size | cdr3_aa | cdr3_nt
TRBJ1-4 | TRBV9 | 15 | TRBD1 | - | CASSVETGVGEKLFF | TGTGCCAGCAGCGTAGAGACAGGGGTCGGCGAAAAACTGTTTTTT
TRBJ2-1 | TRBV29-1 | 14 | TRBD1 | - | CSVGQGIGYNEQFF | TGCAGCGTTGGACAGGGAATTGGATACAATGAGCAGTTCTTC
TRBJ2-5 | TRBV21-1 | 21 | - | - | CASSPYITGQGIGGGYTAQYF | TGTGCCAGCAGCCCCTACATTACGGGACAGGGGATCGGAGGGGGTTATACGGCCCAGTACTTC
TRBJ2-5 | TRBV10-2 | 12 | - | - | CASGRVQETQYF | TGCGCCAGCGGCAGGGTACAAGAGACCCAGTACTTC
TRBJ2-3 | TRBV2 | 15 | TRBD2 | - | CASSEESGGSDTQYF | TGTGCCAGCAGTGAGGAGAGCGGGGGGTCAGATACGCAGTATTTT
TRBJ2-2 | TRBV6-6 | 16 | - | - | CASSYSLTGRTGELFF | TGTGCCAGCAGTTACTCGCTGACAGGACGCACCGGGGAGCTGTTTTTT
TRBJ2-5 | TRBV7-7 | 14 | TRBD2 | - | CASSKGLAVETQYF | TGTGCCAGCAGCAAAGGACTAGCGGTGGAGACCCAGTACTTC
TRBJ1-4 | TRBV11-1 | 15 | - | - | CASSLSSATNEKLFF | TGTGCCAGCAGCTTATCATCAGCAACTAATGAAAAACTGTTTTTT
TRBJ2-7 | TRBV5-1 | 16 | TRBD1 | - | CASSFLGQAEPYEQYF | TGCGCCAGCAGCTTTCTGGGACAGGCGGAGCCCTACGAGCAGTACTTC
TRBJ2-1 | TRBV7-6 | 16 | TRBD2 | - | CASSLGTSGAPNEQFF | TGTGCCAGCAGCTTAGGGACTAGCGGGGCCCCCAATGAGCAGTTCTTC
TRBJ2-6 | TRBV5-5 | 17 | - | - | CASIPSQLYSGANVLTF | TGTGCCAGCATCCCCTCGCAACTATACTCTGGGGCCAACGTCCTGACTTTC
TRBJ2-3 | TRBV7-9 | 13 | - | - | CASYRGAPPTQYF | TGTGCCAGCTACCGAGGGGCGCCCCCTACGCAGTATTTT
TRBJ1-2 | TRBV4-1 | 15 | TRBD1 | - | CASSPIGQGAYGYTF | TGCGCCAGCAGCCCAATCGGACAGGGGGCTTATGGCTACACCTTC
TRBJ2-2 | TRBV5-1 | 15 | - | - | CASSFSGGNTGELFF | TGCGCCAGCAGCTTTTCGGGCGGGAACACCGGGGAGCTGTTTTTT
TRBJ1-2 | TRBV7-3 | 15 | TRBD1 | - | CASSDWTGGNYGYTF | TGTGCCAGCAGCGACTGGACAGGTGGGAACTATGGCTACACCTTC
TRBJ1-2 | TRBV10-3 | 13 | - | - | CAISEGLNYGYTF | TGTGCCATCAGTGAGGGGCTAAACTATGGCTACACCTTC
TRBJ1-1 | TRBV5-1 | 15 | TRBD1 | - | CASSFRTGGNTEAFF | TGCGCCAGCAGCTTCCGGACAGGGGGGAACACTGAAGCTTTCTTT
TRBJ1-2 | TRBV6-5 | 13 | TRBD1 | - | CASEEGAIYGYTF | TGTGCGTCGGAAGAGGGGGCTATCTATGGCTACACCTTC
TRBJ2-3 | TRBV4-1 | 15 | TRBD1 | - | CASSQGRQGFSTQYF | TGCGCCAGCAGCCAAGGAAGACAGGGTTTTTCTACGCAGTATTTT
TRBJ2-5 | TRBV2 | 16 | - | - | CASRKTRDPPLETQYF | TGTGCCAGCAGAAAGACCCGGGACCCGCCCTTAGAGACCCAGTACTTC
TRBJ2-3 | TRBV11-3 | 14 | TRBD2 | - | CASGPGGPSDTQYF | TGTGCCAGCGGGCCGGGAGGGCCTTCAGATACGCAGTATTTT
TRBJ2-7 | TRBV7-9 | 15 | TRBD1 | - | CASSARDRGSYEQYF | TGTGCCAGCAGCGCCCGAGACAGGGGGAGTTACGAGCAGTACTTC
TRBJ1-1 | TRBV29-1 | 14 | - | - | CSVSNPGKTAEAFF | TGCAGCGTTTCCAACCCAGGGAAGACCGCTGAAGCTTTCTTT
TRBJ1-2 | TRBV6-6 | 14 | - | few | CASSYFRAADGYTF | TGTGCCAGCAGTTACTTCAGGGCCGCAGATGGCTACACCTTC
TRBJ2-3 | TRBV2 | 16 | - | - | CASRLRGGKGTDTQYF | TGTGCCAGCCGGCTAAGAGGGGGGAAGGGCACAGATACGCAGTATTTT
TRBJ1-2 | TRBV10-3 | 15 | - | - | CAISIEGGRNYGYTF | TGTGCCATCAGCATAGAGGGGGGGCGGAACTATGGCTACACCTTC
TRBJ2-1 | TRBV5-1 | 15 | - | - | CASSLANRPPNEQFF | TGCGCCAGCAGCTTGGCCAACCGCCCCCCCAATGAGCAGTTCTTC
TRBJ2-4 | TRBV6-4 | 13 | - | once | CASSEGTGNIQYF | TGTGCCAGCAGTGAAGGGACTGGAAACATTCAGTACTTC
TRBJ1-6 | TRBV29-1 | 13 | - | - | CSGRQAMGSPLHF | TGCAGCGGGAGACAGGCGATGGGTTCACCCCTCCACTTT
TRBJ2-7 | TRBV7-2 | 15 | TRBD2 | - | CASSQRAGGSYEQYF | TGTGCCAGCAGTCAGCGAGCGGGAGGTTCCTACGAGCAGTACTTC
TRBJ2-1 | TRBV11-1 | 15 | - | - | CASSLFRGVDNEQFF | TGTGCCAGCAGCTTGTTCAGGGGCGTTGACAATGAGCAGTTCTTC
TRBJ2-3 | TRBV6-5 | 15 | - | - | CASSLTRGYTDTQYF | TGTGCCAGCAGTTTGACCAGGGGCTACACAGATACGCAGTATTTT
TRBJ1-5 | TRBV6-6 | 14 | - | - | CASRMGRFNQPQHF | TGTGCCAGCAGGATGGGACGGTTCAATCAGCCCCAGCATTTT
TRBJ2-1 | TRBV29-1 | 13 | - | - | CSVLTRSYNEQFF | TGCAGCGTTCTAACGAGATCCTACAATGAGCAGTTCTTC
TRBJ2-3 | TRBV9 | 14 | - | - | CASSYRGYTDTQYF | TGTGCCAGCAGCTATAGAGGGTACACAGATACGCAGTATTTT
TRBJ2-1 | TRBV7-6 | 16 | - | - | CASSSLPGGSSNEQFF | TGTGCCAGCAGCTCCCTGCCTGGGGGTAGCTCCAATGAGCAGTTCTTC
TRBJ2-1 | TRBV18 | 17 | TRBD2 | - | CASSPGVAGGTYNEQFF | TGTGCCAGCTCACCAGGAGTAGCGGGGGGGACCTACAATGAGCAGTTCTTC
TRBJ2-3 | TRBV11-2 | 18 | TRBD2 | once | CASSLGGTSGLGADTQYF | TGTGCCAGCAGCTTAGGAGGGACTAGCGGTTTAGGAGCAGATACGCAGTATTTT
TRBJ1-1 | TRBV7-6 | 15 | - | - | CASSPQQGLNTEAFF | TGTGCCAGCAGCCCTCAGCAGGGCTTGAACACTGAAGCTTTCTTT
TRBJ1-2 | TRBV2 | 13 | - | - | CASLRTSNYGYTF | TGTGCCAGCTTACGGACGTCTAACTATGGCTACACCTTC
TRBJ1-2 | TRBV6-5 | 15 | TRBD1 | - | CASRTGTGSNYGYTF | TGTGCCAGCAGGACCGGGACAGGATCAAACTATGGCTACACCTTC
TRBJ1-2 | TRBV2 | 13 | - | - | CASSEGGGYGYTF | TGTGCCAGCAGTGAAGGGGGCGGTTACGGCTACACCTTC
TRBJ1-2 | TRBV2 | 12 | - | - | CASSLQGNGYTF | TGTGCCAGCAGTCTACAGGGTAATGGCTACACCTTC
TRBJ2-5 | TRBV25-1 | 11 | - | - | CASSREETQYF | TGTGCCAGCAGCCGGGAAGAGACCCAGTACTTC
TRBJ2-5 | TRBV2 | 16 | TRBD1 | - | CASRGQGEHLQETQYF | TGTGCCAGCAGGGGCCAGGGGGAGCACCTCCAAGAGACCCAGTACTTC
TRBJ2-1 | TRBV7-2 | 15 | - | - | CASSLRTVSYNEQFF | TGTGCCAGCAGCCTACGGACGGTATCCTACAATGAGCAGTTCTTC